The 32 T cell receptor beta chains given below trace back to one sample, sequenced in a study of beta chain features in type 1 diabetes. Study conclusions and caveats: For Type 1 diabetes patients, all four CD4+ subsets carried TCRB CDR3s that were moderately but significantly shorter.

The authors reverse transcribed all of the isolated RNA, so sequencing captured expressed TCRB transcripts. Only in-frame clones appear in the TCRdb table, and some are missing; sequencing was by immunoSEQ multiplex PCR. The repertoire consists of hundreds of thousands of clones, with roughly an eighth occurring once and the leading ten covering roughly 0.04%. For these receptors, no antigen is known. The source material was naive CD4+ T cells from blood. The receptors stem from a young man with type 1 diabetes.

Comment on this clone: Other DNA variants within this sample encode the same CDR3. The gene calls are TRBV9 and TRBJ2-7; D possibly uses TRBD1 or TRBD2 (5 bases each). CDR3 length: 14 amino acids. Germline assignment: CDR1 SGDLS and CDR2 YYNGEE. The germline V and J ends were trimmed by 0 bases and 2 bases, with 9 bases remaining between them. The DNA for the CDR3 is TGTGCCAGCAGCGTAGCGGGGCAGCCCTACGAGCAGTACTTC. Translating gives CASSVAGQPYEQYF. Combining the CDR3 with reference TRBV9 and TRBJ2-7 gives the whole variable domain DSGVTQTPKHLITATGQRVTLRCSPRSGDLSVYWYQQSLDQGLQFLIQYYNGEERAKGNILERFSAQQFPDLHSELNLSSLELGDSALYFCASSVAGQPYEQYFGPGTRLTVT.

The chain links TRBV11-2 to TRBJ2-3, with D perhaps matching TRBD1 (5 bases). Germline loops: CDR1 SGHAT, CDR2 FQNNGV. The CDR3 totals 13 residues. V lost 6 bases to trimming and J lost 6 bases, with 13 bases between them. CDR3 nucleotide sequence: TGTGCCAGCAGAGTGACAGCCGAGGATACGCAGTATTTT. Translating it yields CASRVTAEDTQYF.

The J gene is TRBJ2-5, the V gene TRBV29-1, with 15 bases identical to TRBD2. Trimming took 4 bases from V and 2 from J; bases not matched to a gene: 5. CDR1 SQVTM and CDR2 ANQGSEA come from the germline V gene. The CDR3 has 16 residues. The CDR3 reads CSVGRTSGRGQETQYF. For the CDR3, the DNA is TGCAGCGTTGGTAGGACTAGCGGGAGGGGACAAGAGACCCAGTACTTC. The entire variable domain, with the rest obtained from reference TRBV29-1 and TRBJ2-5, is as follows: SAVISQKPSRDICQRGTSLTIQCQVDSQVTMMFWYRQQPGQSLTLIATANQGSEATYESGFVIDKFPISRPNLTFSTLTVSNMSPEDSSIYLCSVGRTSGRGQETQYFGPGTRLLVL.

This clone has just a few counts. J is TRBJ2-1 and V is TRBV9, with 9 bases identical to TRBD1. CDR1 is SGDLS, CDR2 YYNGEE, per germline. This CDR3 is built from 16 residues. Trimming removed 6 bases from V and 5 bases from J; junction bases left unmatched: 12. Here the CDR3 DNA reads TGTGCCAGCACCAAGAATCCGGGACAGGGAAACAATGAGCAGTTCTTC. This gives the protein CASTKNPGQGNNEQFF.

The chain is built from TRBV2 and TRBJ2-2; D perhaps matches TRBD2 (5 bases). This CDR3 has 15 amino acids. Germline values: CDR1 SNHLY, CDR2 FYNNEI. Trimming removed 3 bases at V and 3 bases at J, with 11 bases between. The CDR3 coding sequence is TGTGCCAGCAGTGATAGCGACACCCACACCGGGGAGCTGTTTTTT. Its translation is CASSDSDTHTGELFF.

A few counts support this clone. CDR3 DNA sequence: TGTGCCAGCGGGCAGAATCTGAACACCGGGGAGCTGTTTTTT. It yields the protein CASGQNLNTGELFF. The chain carries TRBV2 and TRBJ2-2; D unresolved. CDR3 length: 14 amino acids. CDR1 and CDR2 from the germline V gene are SNHLY and FYNNEI. V was pared by 8 bases and J by 1 base, with 11 bases between.

This clone was detected a few times. Here the CDR3 DNA reads TGCGCCAGCAGCCGAACCGGGACTAGCGGGAGCGGAGAGACCCAGTACTTC. Protein product: CASSRTGTSGSGETQYF. V gene TRBV4-1 combines with J gene TRBJ2-5; 14 bases line up with TRBD2. The V gene end was trimmed by 4 bases and the J gene end by 4 bases; junction bases not matched to a gene: 8. This CDR3 has 17 residues. Germline CDR1 is MGHRA and CDR2 is YSYEKL.

This clone was counted only a few times. This rearrangement joins TRBV2 to TRBJ1-2; D might be TRBD1 (5 bases). Germline-derived CDR1 and CDR2 are SNHLY and FYNNEI. CDR3 length equals 13 residues. Trimming removed 2 bases at V and 6 bases at J, with 10 bases between. CDR3 DNA: TGTGCCAGCAGTGAAAGATTGGGGGATGGCTACACCTTC. It codes for CASSERLGDGYTF.

Concerning this clone itself: The sample contains more than one DNA sequence encoding this CDR3. The chain is built from TRBV5-1 and TRBJ2-5, with D tentatively TRBD1 (7 bases). The CDR3 covers 14 residues. CDR1 is SGHRS and CDR2 is YFSETQ in the germline V gene. Trimming took off 0 bases at V and 5 bases at J, with 11 bases between the two ends. Here the CDR3 reads CASSLDRGGETQYF. The CDR3 DNA reads as TGCGCCAGCAGCTTGGACAGGGGAGGCGAGACCCAGTACTTC.

The chain uses TRBV18 and TRBJ2-1, with D unresolved. The CDR3 sequence is 14 residues long. CDR1 and CDR2 from the germline V gene are KGHSH and LQKENI. Trimming took off 2 bases at V and 6 bases at J, with 11 bases between the two ends. The CDR3 region is CASSPGDNRNEQFF. The CDR3, as DNA: TGTGCCAGCTCACCAGGAGATAATCGCAATGAGCAGTTCTTC.

The chain carries TRBV18 and TRBJ2-1; 9 bases are a match to TRBD2. The CDR3 is 17 residues long. V dropped 6 bases and J dropped 5; count of bases not matched to a gene: 14. Germline V gives CDR1 KGHSH, CDR2 LQKENI. The CDR3 nucleotides read TGTGCCAGCTCGCCAACGCTTAATAGCGGGGGTAACAATGAGCAGTTCTTC. Its translation is CASSPTLNSGGNNEQFF.

The CDR3, as DNA: TGTGCCAGCACCGGACAGAGGGCCTATGGCTACACCTTC. This encodes CASTGQRAYGYTF. The chain has TRBV28 and TRBJ1-2, with D possibly matching TRBD1 (6 bases). Germline CDR1 and CDR2: MDHEN and SYDVKM. The V and J ends lost 7 bases and 4 bases respectively, with 13 bases between them. The CDR3 totals 13 residues.

This clone was detected only a few times. CDR3 loop: CASSRRRGSTDTQYF. CDR3 bases: TGTGCCAGCAGCCGGCGGCGGGGAAGCACAGATACGCAGTATTTT. This chain connects TRBV7-2 to TRBJ2-3; D is possibly TRBD2 (6 bases). V was clipped by 5 bases and J by 0 bases, with 12 bases between them. The V gene's germline CDR1 is SGHTA and CDR2 FQGNSA. The length of the CDR3 is 15 residues.

The V gene is TRBV4-2, the J gene TRBJ2-1; TRBD2 aligns across 8 bases. Germline CDR1 reads LGHNA; CDR2 reads YNFKEQ. V was clipped by 0 bases and J by 0 bases; unmatched bases: 7. There are 18 residues in the CDR3. CDR3 DNA: TGTGCCAGCAGCCAAGATCAGCGACTAGCGATCTCCTACAATGAGCAGTTCTTC. Its translation is CASSQDQRLAISYNEQFF.

The chain joins TRBV7-2 to TRBJ2-7; 8 bases map to TRBD1. CDR1 is SGHTA, CDR2 FQGNSA, per germline. CDR3 length equals 17 residues. With V trimmed by 1 base and J by 1 base, 9 bases remained unmatched. The CDR3 loop reads CASSLVGQGAPSYEQYF. Here the CDR3 DNA reads TGTGCCAGCAGCTTAGTAGGTCAGGGGGCTCCTTCCTACGAGCAGTACTTC.

This clone was observed a few times. The chain uses TRBV5-1 and TRBJ2-1; the D gene is possibly TRBD1 (5 bases). The germline V gene has CDR1 SGHRS and CDR2 YFSETQ. Trimming left V 4 bases short and J 8 bases short, with 16 bases between. The CDR3 runs 14 residues. This chain's CDR3 is CASSPDRPDDEQFF. As DNA, the CDR3 is TGCGCCAGCAGCCCCGACAGACCGGACGATGAGCAGTTCTTC.

The genes are TRBV19 and TRBJ1-5; D remains unclear. The CDR3 sequence is 13 residues long. Trimming stripped 5 bases from V and 2 bases from J, with 7 bases between. Germline CDR1 LNHDA, CDR2 SQIVND (reference sequence). The DNA for the CDR3 is TGTGCCAGTAGTGCCACGGGCAATCAGCCCCAGCATTTT. Its translation is CASSATGNQPQHF.

The chain carries TRBV30 and TRBJ1-4; a possible D gene is TRBD1 (6 bases). Between the trimmed V and J ends, which lost 1 base and 2 bases, there was a span of 11 bases. The CDR3 extends over 15 amino acids. Germline assignment: CDR1 GTSNPN and CDR2 SVGIG (reference sequence). The CDR3 sequence is CAWSDTGSTNEKLFF. The CDR3 DNA reads as TGTGCCTGGAGTGACACAGGGAGCACTAATGAAAAACTGTTTTTT.

This clone appeared a few times. The chain combines TRBV15 with TRBJ2-5, with D perhaps TRBD1 (6 bases). The CDR3 loop spans 15 amino acids. Trimming removed 0 bases at V and 3 bases at J, with 11 bases between. CDR1 is LNHNV, CDR2 YYDKDF, per germline (reference sequence). The CDR3 bases are TGTGCCACCAGCAGAGATCCGACAGGCAAAGAGACCCAGTACTTC. It codes for CATSRDPTGKETQYF.

This clone has only a few counts. CDR3 in DNA: TGCGCCAGCAGCCAGGCTAGCGGATACCAAGAGACCCAGTACTTC. Translation: CASSQASGYQETQYF. The chain has TRBV4-1 and TRBJ2-5; 7 bases are shared with TRBD2. The CDR3 contains 15 residues. With 3 bases clipped from V and 0 bases from J, the junction kept 4 bases outside the gene matches. Germline CDR1 reads MGHRA; CDR2 reads YSYEKL.

The chain is built from TRBV30 and TRBJ2-1; unclear D gene. The germline V gene encodes CDR1 GTSNPN and CDR2 SVGIG (reference sequence). Trimming left V 3 bases short and J 7 bases short, with 7 bases between. The CDR3 spans 11 residues. CDR3 sequence (DNA): TGTGCCTGGAGAGGAGTAAATGAGCAGTTCTTC. Amino acid sequence: CAWRGVNEQFF.

This chain uses TRBV30 with TRBJ1-4; D unclear. Deletions cut 0 bases from V and 7 bases from J, with 15 bases between. Germline loops: CDR1 GTSNPN, CDR2 SVGIG (reference sequence). This CDR3 contains 15 residues. The CDR3 sequence: CAWSVGQAVGEKLFF. Here the CDR3 DNA reads TGTGCCTGGAGTGTAGGGCAGGCTGTCGGTGAAAAACTGTTTTTT.

A few counts support this clone. The J gene is TRBJ2-1, the V gene TRBV30; the match to TRBD2 covers 11 bases. Germline V CDR1 and CDR2: GTSNPN, SVGIG (reference sequence). J lost 4 bases, V lost 2 bases, and 4 bases had no gene match. The CDR3 has 15 amino acids. The CDR3 reads CAWSIGTSGYNEQFF. CDR3 bases: TGTGCCTGGAGTATAGGGACTAGCGGATACAATGAGCAGTTCTTC.

This clone was seen a handful of times. This sequence joins TRBV23-1 and TRBJ2-2; tentatively, D is TRBD1 or TRBD2 (6 bases each). TRBV23-1 has ORF status, its function being uncertain. CDR3 size: 16 residues. V was clipped by 8 bases and J by 4 bases, with 20 bases between them. The CDR3 sequence: CASRLGGGLSTGELFF. Here the CDR3 DNA reads TGCGCCAGCCGGCTCGGTGGGGGGCTGAGCACCGGGGAGCTGTTTTTT.

This clone was recorded a few times. Additional DNA sequences in this sample encode the identical CDR3. This chain connects TRBV7-3 to TRBJ2-1; TRBD2 aligns across 7 bases. V trimming: 6 bases; J trimming: 4 bases; junction bases outside the gene matches: 6. Germline V gene data show CDR1 as SGHTA and CDR2 as FQGTGA. This CDR3 spans 14 amino acids. The CDR3 nucleotides are TGTGCCAGCAGTCCGGGGGGTTCTTACAATGAGCAGTTCTTC. Its protein is CASSPGGSYNEQFF.

This clone has more than one count but fewer than ten. This chain links TRBV27 with TRBJ2-2, with no clear D. Germline V gene lookup returns CDR1 MNHEY and CDR2 SMNVEV (reference sequence). The CDR3 runs to 15 residues. V lost 4 bases and J 1 base, leaving 10 bases between the germline ends. The chain's CDR3 is CASSSYGENTGELFF. The DNA of the CDR3 is TGTGCCAGCAGTTCCTATGGGGAGAACACCGGGGAGCTGTTTTTT.

V usage is TRBV7-9 and J usage is TRBJ1-1, with D uncertain. Germline V gene lookup returns CDR1 SEHNR and CDR2 FQNEAQ (reference sequence). The V and J ends lost 3 bases and 6 bases respectively, with 11 bases between them. The CDR3 runs 13 residues. The CDR3, as DNA: TGTGCCAGCAGCTTGGAGGGATGGGCTGAAGCTTTCTTT. It is translated as CASSLEGWAEAFF. Variable domain in full (rest from reference TRBV7-9 and TRBJ1-1): DTGVSQNPRHKITKRGQNVTFRCDPISEHNRLYWYRQTLGQGPEFLTYFQNEAQLEKSRLLSDRFSAERPKGSFSTLEIQRTEQGDSAMYLCASSLEGWAEAFFGQGTRLTVV.

This clone has only a few counts. This specimen includes other DNA sequences encoding the same CDR3. The chain uses TRBV18 and TRBJ2-1; D possibly corresponds to TRBD1 (6 bases). The CDR3 is 15 amino acids. The germline gives CDR1 KGHSH, CDR2 LQKENI. V dropped 2 bases and J dropped 2 bases, with 10 bases sitting between them. The CDR3 here is CASSPGQGTYNEQFF. CDR3 in DNA: TGTGCCAGCTCACCAGGGCAGGGGACCTACAATGAGCAGTTCTTC.

This clone was detected a few times. This sequence joins TRBV7-2 and TRBJ2-3; TRBD1 is a possible D gene (5 bases). This CDR3 has 15 amino acids. Trimming stripped 0 bases from V and 6 bases from J, with 13 bases between. Looked up from germline, CDR1 is SGHTA and CDR2 is FQGNSA. The CDR3 spells CASSLAYNPGDTQYF. CDR3 coding DNA: TGTGCCAGCAGCTTAGCGTACAACCCAGGGGATACGCAGTATTTT. The full variable domain, in which reference TRBV7-2 and TRBJ2-3 provide the parts outside the CDR3, is GAGVSQSPSNKVTEKGKDVELRCDPISGHTALYWYRQSLGQGLEFLIYFQGNSAPDKSGLPSDRFSAERTGGSVSTLTIQRTQQEDSAVYLCASSLAYNPGDTQYFGPGTRLTVL.

The genes are TRBV25-1 and TRBJ2-7, with unresolved D. Germline V gene sequence: CDR1 MGHDK, CDR2 SYGVNS. The CDR3 loop spans 11 amino acids. V was cut by 0 bases and J by 6 bases, with 3 bases left in between. The DNA for the CDR3 is TGTGCCAGCAGTGAATACTCCGAGCAGTACTTC. Translated: CASSEYSEQYF.

The V call is TRBV2, the J call TRBJ2-5; 8 nucleotides align to TRBD2. V gave up 3 bases and J gave up 3 bases; unmatched junction bases: 6. CDR1 is SNHLY, CDR2 FYNNEI, per germline. The CDR3 spans 15 residues. The CDR3 loop reads CASSDRTSGEETQYF. The CDR3 DNA reads TGTGCCAGCAGTGACAGAACTAGCGGAGAAGAGACCCAGTACTTC.

This clone was recorded a few times. The rearrangement joins TRBV29-1 to TRBJ2-1, with TRBD2 matching 8 bases. Germline loops: CDR1 SQVTM, CDR2 ANQGSEA. This CDR3 is 14 amino acids long. The J segment lost 7 bases and the V segment lost 3 bases, leaving 8 bases of the junction unmatched. The CDR3 here is CSVDYRGGSNEQFF. The CDR3 bases are TGCAGCGTTGACTACCGCGGGGGGTCTAATGAGCAGTTCTTC.